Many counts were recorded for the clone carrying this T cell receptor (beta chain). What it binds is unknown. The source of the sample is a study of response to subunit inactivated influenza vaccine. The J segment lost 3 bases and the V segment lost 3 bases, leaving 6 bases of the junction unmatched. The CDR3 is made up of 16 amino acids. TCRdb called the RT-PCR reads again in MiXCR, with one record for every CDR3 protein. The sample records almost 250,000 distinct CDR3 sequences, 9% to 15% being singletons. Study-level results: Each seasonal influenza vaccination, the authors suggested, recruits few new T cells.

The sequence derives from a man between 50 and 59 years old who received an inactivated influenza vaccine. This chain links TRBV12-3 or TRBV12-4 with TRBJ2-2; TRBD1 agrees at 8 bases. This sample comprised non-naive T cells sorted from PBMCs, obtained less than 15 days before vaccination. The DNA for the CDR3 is TGTGCCAGCAGTTTTGGGCACAGGGGGGACACCGGGGAGCTGTTTTTT. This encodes CASSFGHRGDTGELFF.